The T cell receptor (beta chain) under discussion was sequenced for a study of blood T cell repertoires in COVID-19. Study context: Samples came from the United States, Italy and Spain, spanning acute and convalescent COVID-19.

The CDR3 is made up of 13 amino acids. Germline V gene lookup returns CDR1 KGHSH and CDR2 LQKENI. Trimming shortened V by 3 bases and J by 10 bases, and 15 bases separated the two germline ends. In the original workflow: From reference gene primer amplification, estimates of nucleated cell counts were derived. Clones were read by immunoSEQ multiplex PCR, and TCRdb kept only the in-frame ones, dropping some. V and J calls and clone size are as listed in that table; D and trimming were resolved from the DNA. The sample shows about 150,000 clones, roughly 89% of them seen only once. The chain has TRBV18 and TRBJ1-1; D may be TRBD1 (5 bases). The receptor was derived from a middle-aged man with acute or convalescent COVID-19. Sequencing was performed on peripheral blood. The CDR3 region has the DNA TGTGCCAGCTCACCCTCCCCGACAGAGGCAGCTTTCTTT. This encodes CASSPSPTEAAFF.